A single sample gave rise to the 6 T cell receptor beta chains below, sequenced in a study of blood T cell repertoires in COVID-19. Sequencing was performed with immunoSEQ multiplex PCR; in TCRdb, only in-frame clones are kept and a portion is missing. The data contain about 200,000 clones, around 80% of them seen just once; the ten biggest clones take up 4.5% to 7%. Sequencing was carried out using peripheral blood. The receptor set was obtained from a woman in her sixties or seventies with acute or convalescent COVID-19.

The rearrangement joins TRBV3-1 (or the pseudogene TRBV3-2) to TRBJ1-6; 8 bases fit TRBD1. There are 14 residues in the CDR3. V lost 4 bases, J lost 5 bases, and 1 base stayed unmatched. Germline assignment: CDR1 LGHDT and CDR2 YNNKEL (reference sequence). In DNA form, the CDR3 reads TGTGCCAGCAGCCGGACAGGGAATAATTCACCCCTCCACTTT. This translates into CASSRTGNNSPLHF.

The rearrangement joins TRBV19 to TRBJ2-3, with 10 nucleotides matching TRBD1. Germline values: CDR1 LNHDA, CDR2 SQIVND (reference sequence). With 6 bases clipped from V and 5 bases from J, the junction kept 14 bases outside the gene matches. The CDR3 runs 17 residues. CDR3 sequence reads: CASRPLGTGDGKDTQYF. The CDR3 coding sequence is TGTGCCAGTAGACCACTCGGGACAGGGGATGGAAAAGATACGCAGTATTTT.

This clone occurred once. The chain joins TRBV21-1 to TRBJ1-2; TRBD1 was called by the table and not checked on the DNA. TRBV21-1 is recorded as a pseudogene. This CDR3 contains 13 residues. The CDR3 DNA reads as TGCGCCGCGGCGGGACAGGGGGTCTATGGCTACACCTTC. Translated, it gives CAAAGQGVYGYTF.

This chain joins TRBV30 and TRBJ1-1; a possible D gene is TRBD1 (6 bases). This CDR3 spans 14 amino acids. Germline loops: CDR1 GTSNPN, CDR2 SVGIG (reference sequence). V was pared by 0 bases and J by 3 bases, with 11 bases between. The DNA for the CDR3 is TGTGCCTGGAGTGTTTGGGGGCGGGACACTGAAGCTTTCTTT. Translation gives CAWSVWGRDTEAFF. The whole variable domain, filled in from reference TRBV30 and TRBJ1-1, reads SQTIHQWPATLVQPVGSPLSLECTVEGTSNPNLYWYRQAAGRGLQLLFYSVGIGQISSEVPQNLSASRPQDRQFILSSKKLLLSDSGFYLCAWSVWGRDTEAFFGQGTRLTVV.

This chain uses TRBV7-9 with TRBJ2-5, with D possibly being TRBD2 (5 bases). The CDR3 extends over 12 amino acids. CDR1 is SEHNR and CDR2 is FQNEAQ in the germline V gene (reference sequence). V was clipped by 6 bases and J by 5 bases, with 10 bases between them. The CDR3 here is CASRALGETQYF. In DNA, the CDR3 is TGTGCCAGCAGAGCACTAGGGGAGACCCAGTACTTC.

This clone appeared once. The CDR3 DNA sequence: TGTGCTAGTGGTTTGTCCGGGCGGGGGCAGCCCCAGCATTTT. Encoded protein: CASGLSGRGQPQHF. The chain recombines TRBV12-5 with TRBJ1-5; the D gene is possibly TRBD1 (5 bases). V gave up 2 bases and J gave up 7 bases, with 12 bases separating them. Germline loops: CDR1 LGHNT, CDR2 FRNRAP. The CDR3 covers 14 residues.